This entry is about one T cell receptor (beta chain). Individuals aged about 18 to 100 years were recruited from 24 US areas. Cohort 3 recovery required two negative PCRs, clearance, or symptom resolution. Sequencing was performed with immunoSEQ multiplex PCR; in TCRdb, only in-frame clones are kept and a portion is missing. The table lists about 140,000 clones, around 86% of them singletons. The data derive from a study of blood T cell repertoires in COVID-19. Germline loops: CDR1 SGDLS, CDR2 YYNGEE. There are 16 residues in the CDR3. J was trimmed by 4 bases and V by 0 bases; bases with no gene match: 5.

This receptor was obtained from a man between 60 and 75 years old who had recovered from COVID-19. Sequencing was performed on PBMCs or T cells enriched from blood (not recorded which). This chain connects TRBV9 to TRBJ2-1, with TRBD2 matching 9 bases. The CDR3 loop is CASSVVAGGPYNEQFF. The CDR3 region has the DNA TGTGCCAGCAGCGTAGTTGCGGGAGGGCCTTACAATGAGCAGTTCTTC. The variable domain in full, completed from reference TRBV9 and TRBJ2-1, reads DSGVTQTPKHLITATGQRVTLRCSPRSGDLSVYWYQQSLDQGLQFLIQYYNGEERAKGNILERFSAQQFPDLHSELNLSSLELGDSALYFCASSVVAGGPYNEQFFGPGTRLTVL.